The 24 T cell receptor beta chains presented below share a single source sample, sequenced in a study of T cells in pancreatic ductal adenocarcinoma. Some clones are missing from TCRdb's copy, which holds only in-frame ones; the method was immunoSEQ multiplex PCR. Found here are 100,000 or so clones, 90% to 95% of them singletons; the top ten hold roughly 3.1%. Selected pancreatic ductal adenocarcinoma patients had undergone surgery without neoadjuvant therapy. Sequenced: PBMCs. All receptors come from a human donor with pancreatic ductal adenocarcinoma.

V is TRBV6-1 and J is TRBJ2-7; maybe TRBD2 (6 bases). The CDR3 covers 14 residues. Germline V gene data show CDR1 as MNHNS and CDR2 as SASEGT. Trimming pared 7 bases from V and 5 bases from J, leaving 18 bases between. CDR3 nucleotide sequence: TGTGCCAGCAAGGAGGGAGCAAATTCCCACGAGCAGTACTTC. Encoded protein: CASKEGANSHEQYF.

The V gene is TRBV4-1, the J gene TRBJ2-1; weak D call: TRBD1 (5 bases). This CDR3 has 11 residues. Germline values: CDR1 MGHRA, CDR2 YSYEKL. The V end lost 3 bases, the J end lost 15 bases, and 12 bases lay between the germline ends. The CDR3 region is CASSQKRTLFF. Written as DNA, the CDR3 is TGCGCCAGCAGCCAGAAGAGGACACTGTTCTTC.

The rearrangement joins TRBV19 to TRBJ2-1; 7 nucleotides match TRBD1. The V segment lost 10 bases and the J segment 6 bases; nucleotides outside the gene matches: 12. This CDR3 region has 14 residues. Germline loops: CDR1 LNHDA, CDR2 SQIVND (reference sequence). The CDR3 region has the DNA TGTGCCACTGTGGACAGGTTGGCGAGCAATGAGCAGTTCTTC. Protein sequence: CATVDRLASNEQFF.

The chain couples TRBV28 to TRBJ2-1; tentatively, D is TRBD1 (6 bases). The CDR3 has 15 amino acids. Germline V CDR1 and CDR2: MDHEN, SYDVKM. V was clipped by 6 bases and J by 4 bases, with 16 bases between them. CDR3 nucleotides: TGTGCCAGCAGCCCCTCGGGACACCTATACAATGAGCAGTTCTTC. Translation: CASSPSGHLYNEQFF.

This sequence joins TRBV19 and TRBJ2-3, with 7 bases matching TRBD2. Unmatched junction bases numbered 2, after V lost 3 bases and J lost 2 bases. This CDR3 is built from 14 residues. Per germline, CDR1 LNHDA and CDR2 SQIVND (reference sequence). CDR3 nucleotides: TGTGCCAGTAGTATGGGACTATACACAGATACGCAGTATTTT. Translation gives CASSMGLYTDTQYF.

CDR3 region: CASSNAVPGQGAEQYF. In DNA, the CDR3 is TGTGCCAGCTCAAATGCAGTCCCGGGACAGGGTGCCGAGCAGTACTTC. V usage is TRBV18 and J usage is TRBJ2-7, with 9 bases identical to TRBD1. V lost 5 bases, J lost 6 bases, and 14 bases stayed unmatched. The germline CDR1 and CDR2 sequences are KGHSH and LQKENI. The CDR3 is made up of 16 amino acids.

The V gene is TRBV18, the J gene TRBJ2-3; tentative D call: TRBD2 (5 bases). V gave up 8 bases and J gave up 3 bases, with 12 bases separating them. The germline V gene encodes CDR1 KGHSH and CDR2 LQKENI. The CDR3 length is 13 residues. In DNA, the CDR3 is TGTGCCAGCACCCCCGAGCGGACAGATACGCAGTATTTT. It translates to CASTPERTDTQYF.

The rearrangement links TRBV4-1 to TRBJ2-5; D uncertain. The CDR3 runs 16 residues. The ends were cut back, 4 bases at V and 1 base at J, with 16 bases in the middle. Germline CDR1 MGHRA, CDR2 YSYEKL. The CDR3 DNA follows: TGCGCCAGCAGCCGACAAGCTCTGGCATCCCAAGAGACCCAGTACTTC. This translates into CASSRQALASQETQYF.

This clone appeared a few times. The rearrangement uses TRBV5-1 and TRBJ2-2; D is unresolved. The CDR3 has 13 amino acids. CDR1 SGHRS and CDR2 YFSETQ come from the germline V gene. V was clipped by 4 bases and J by 9 bases, with 13 bases between them. The CDR3 sequence is CASSSGQERELFF. CDR3 nucleotides: TGCGCCAGCAGCAGTGGGCAGGAAAGGGAGCTGTTTTTT.

The rearrangement links TRBV19 to TRBJ2-3; possible D gene TRBD1, 5 bases. The CDR3 sequence is 14 residues long. Trimming removed 6 bases at V and 0 bases at J, with 10 bases between. CDR1 is LNHDA and CDR2 is SQIVND in the germline V gene (reference sequence). DNA for the CDR3: TGTGCCAGTAGGGGAACAGGCAGCACAGATACGCAGTATTTT. Its protein product is CASRGTGSTDTQYF.

The V call is TRBV5-8, the J call TRBJ2-5; 7 nucleotides agree with TRBD1. Germline CDR1 and CDR2: SGHTS and YDEGEE. Trimming took 0 bases from V and 2 from J; bases not matched to a gene: 1. CDR3 size: 14 residues. CDR3 nucleotides: TGTGCCAGCAGCTTGGGACAGGGACAAGAGACCCAGTACTTC. It specifies CASSLGQGQETQYF.

The rearrangement links TRBV4-3 to TRBJ1-5; 7 nucleotides align to TRBD1. V gave up 4 bases and J gave up 2 bases; unmatched junction bases: 2. This CDR3 is built from 14 residues. Germline lookup yields CDR1 LGHNA and CDR2 YSLEER. The CDR3 DNA reads TGCGCCAGCAGCCGAGGACAGGGCAATCAGCCCCAGCATTTT. Protein product: CASSRGQGNQPQHF.

The chain carries TRBV7-2 and TRBJ2-7, with TRBD2 matching 10 bases. Germline lookup yields CDR1 SGHTA and CDR2 FQGNSA. Losses at the gene ends were 5 bases for V and 3 bases for J; bases not matched to a gene: 13. The CDR3 spans 17 residues. The DNA for the CDR3 is TGTGCCAGCAGCCCTCCGGGTAGCGGGAGGCGGGGCTACGAGCAGTACTTC. Its translation is CASSPPGSGRRGYEQYF.

The chain is built from TRBV29-1 and TRBJ2-2; 9 bases map to TRBD1. Germline assignment: CDR1 SQVTM and CDR2 ANQGSEA. V dropped 4 bases and J dropped 0; count of bases not matched to a gene: 3. This CDR3 spans 15 amino acids. The CDR3 DNA sequence: TGCAGCGTTGTGGGACAGGGCGCGAACACCGGGGAGCTGTTTTTT. Encoded protein: CSVVGQGANTGELFF.

This sequence joins TRBV28 and TRBJ2-3, with 7 bases identical to TRBD1. Germline CDR1 MDHEN, CDR2 SYDVKM. This CDR3 contains 18 residues. Trimming cost V 5 bases and J 6 bases; bases outside gene matches: 20. CDR3 DNA sequence: TGTGCCAGCAGTCAAGATGCGACAGGGCAATCGCGAGGGGATACGCAGTATTTT. It yields the protein CASSQDATGQSRGDTQYF.

The chain uses TRBV6-5 and TRBJ1-3; tentatively, D is TRBD1 (5 bases). Germline lookup yields CDR1 MNHEY and CDR2 SVGAGI. V shed 2 bases and J shed 0 bases, with 11 bases lying between them. The CDR3 runs 16 residues. The CDR3 coding sequence is TGTGCCAGCAGTTACGACAGACCAGGCTCTGGAAACACCATATATTTT. It codes for CASSYDRPGSGNTIYF.

This sequence joins TRBV6-1 and TRBJ2-2, with TRBD1 matching over 9 bases. The V and J ends lost 8 bases and 4 bases, in that order; junction bases with no gene match: 5. Germline V lookup: CDR1 MNHNS, CDR2 SASEGT. The CDR3 runs 14 residues. This CDR3 is CASRDRVRTGELFF. The CDR3 nucleotides read TGTGCCAGCCGGGACAGGGTGCGCACCGGGGAGCTGTTTTTT.

The chain has TRBV7-3 and TRBJ2-5, with TRBD1 as a possible D gene (7 bases). Germline CDR1 is SGHTA and CDR2 is FQGTGA. There are 17 residues in the CDR3. Deletions cut 1 base from V and 2 bases from J, with 17 bases between. This CDR3 is CASSLNLPGGPQETQYF. CDR3 DNA: TGTGCCAGCAGCTTAAACCTTCCAGGGGGGCCTCAAGAGACCCAGTACTTC.

The V and J genes are TRBV30 and TRBJ2-3; 8 nucleotides line up with TRBD2. CDR3 length equals 14 residues. V was clipped by 1 base and J by 4 bases; unmatched bases: 4. The germline gives CDR1 GTSNPN, CDR2 SVGIG (reference sequence). The CDR3 DNA reads TGTGCCTGGAGTGGACTAGCGCTAGCAGATACGCAGTATTTT. This gives the protein CAWSGLALADTQYF. Combining the CDR3 with reference TRBV30 and TRBJ2-3 gives the whole variable domain SQTIHQWPATLVQPVGSPLSLECTVEGTSNPNLYWYRQAAGRGLQLLFYSVGIGQISSEVPQNLSASRPQDRQFILSSKKLLLSDSGFYLCAWSGLALADTQYFGPGTRLTVL.

The table lists this clone with a few counts. The CDR3 coding sequence is TGCGCCAGCAGCCCGTCGAACACTGAAGCTTTCTTT. Its translation is CASSPSNTEAFF. V is TRBV5-1 and J is TRBJ1-1, with D unclear. The CDR3 extends over 12 amino acids. With 4 bases removed from V and 1 base from J, the gap between germline ends came to 5 bases. CDR1 and CDR2 (germline): SGHRS, YFSETQ. Full variable domain (outside the CDR3, taken from reference TRBV5-1 and TRBJ1-1): KAGVTQTPRYLIKTRGQQVTLSCSPISGHRSVSWYQQTPGQGLQFLFEYFSETQRNKGNFPGRFSGRQFSNSRSEMNVSTLELGDSALYLCASSPSNTEAFFGQGTRLTVV.

This clone was found once. The chain carries TRBV15 and TRBJ1-5; D uncertain. Trimming cost V 3 bases and J 4 bases, with 10 bases left between them. The germline V gene encodes CDR1 LNHNV and CDR2 YYDKDF (reference sequence). This CDR3 comprises 14 residues. The CDR3 coding sequence is TGTGCCACCAGCAGGGGCGGACTGAATCAGCCCCAGCATTTT. It specifies CATSRGGLNQPQHF.

The chain joins TRBV10-3 to TRBJ1-2, with 9 bases that match TRBD1. Trimming took 4 bases from V and 4 from J; bases not matched to a gene: 1. The CDR3 sequence is 13 residues long. Germline assignment: CDR1 ENHRY and CDR2 SYGVKD. The CDR3 sequence is CAISGQGGYGYTF. CDR3 nucleotide sequence: TGTGCCATCAGTGGACAGGGGGGCTATGGCTACACCTTC.

V is TRBV5-1 and J is TRBJ2-3; 9 bases agree with TRBD2. Trimming took 3 bases from V and 0 from J; bases not matched to a gene: 2. The CDR3 spans 15 residues. From germline, CDR1 is SGHRS and CDR2 YFSETQ. CDR3 sequence (DNA): TGCGCCAGCAGCTATGGACTAGCGAGCACAGATACGCAGTATTTT. Translation gives CASSYGLASTDTQYF.

The CDR3 DNA reads as TGTGCCAGCAGTCGTGGGGAGACTAGCGGGCCCAATGAGCAGTTCTTC. Its protein is CASSRGETSGPNEQFF. The chain joins TRBV21-1 to TRBJ2-1; the listed D gene, TRBD2, was not tested against the DNA. TRBV21-1 constitutes a pseudogene. The CDR3 is made up of 16 amino acids.